This T cell receptor beta chain was identified in a study of cytomegalovirus exposure and HLA in healthy donors. The donors were healthy bone marrow donors. Study-level points and caveats: Some V segments (TRBV6-2 and TRBV6-3 among them) were excluded as indistinguishable. Earlier analysis yielded a pattern in which most TCR beta V segments were productive about 90% or about 30% of the time.

CDR3 length: 16 amino acids. CDR1 is MNHEY and CDR2 is SMNVEV in the germline V gene (reference sequence). The ends lost 1 base at V and 4 bases at J; junction bases unmatched: 5. About this clone itself: Its antigen remains unknown.

With 60 Vbeta and 13 Jbeta primers, the PCR was carried out. Assay: immunoSEQ multiplex PCR; the TCRdb copy retains only in-frame clones and omits some. The table lists about 100,000 clones, around 84% of them singletons. The chain couples TRBV27 to TRBJ2-2; 8 nucleotides match TRBD2. This clonotype was obtained from a young woman in good health and CMV-seronegative. The specimen was PBMCs. The CDR3 loop is CASSLFGGDVTGELFF. The CDR3 nucleotides read TGTGCCAGCAGTTTATTCGGGGGGGACGTCACCGGGGAGCTGTTTTTT.